The 5 T cell receptor beta chains below were found in one sample sequenced in a study of blood T cell repertoires in COVID-19. The method was immunoSEQ multiplex PCR; TCRdb's version includes in-frame clones alone and lacks a portion of them. The table includes 260,000 or so clones, roughly 87% detected once. The sequenced material came from peripheral blood. These receptors were taken from a man between 18 and 29 years old with active or convalescent COVID-19.

The rearrangement uses TRBV11-3 and TRBJ2-7, with TRBD1 matching 9 bases. The J segment lost 6 bases and the V segment lost 8 bases, leaving 8 bases of the junction unmatched. The length of the CDR3 is 13 residues. Germline V gene sequence: CDR1 SGHNT, CDR2 YENEEA. The CDR3: CASRPGQGGEQYF. CDR3 sequence (DNA): TGTGCCAGCCGACCGGGACAGGGTGGCGAGCAGTACTTC.

The rearrangement joins TRBV5-6 to TRBJ2-7, with 12 bases matching TRBD2. The CDR3 runs to 17 residues. With V trimmed by 5 bases and J by 6 bases, 15 bases remained unmatched. In germline, CDR1 is SGHDT, CDR2 YYEEEE. CDR3: CASSSSSGGELDSEQYF. DNA for the CDR3: TGTGCCAGCAGTTCCTCTAGCGGGGGGGAACTGGATAGCGAGCAGTACTTC.

This clone was detected only a few times. The chain links TRBV2 to TRBJ1-6; no clear D gene. Germline CDR1 SNHLY, CDR2 FYNNEI. The length of the CDR3 is 13 residues. The germline V and J ends were trimmed by 6 bases and 7 bases, with 10 bases remaining between them. The CDR3 sequence: CASRSAQNSPLHF. As DNA, the CDR3 is TGTGCCAGCAGGTCCGCCCAGAATTCACCCCTCCACTTT.

The chain employs TRBV7-8 and TRBJ1-2; 7 bases are a match to TRBD1. Germline CDR1 reads SGHVS; CDR2 reads FQNEAQ. This CDR3 contains 14 residues. V lost 0 bases to trimming and J lost 5 bases; unmatched junction nucleotides: 3. CDR3 DNA: TGTGCCAGCAGCTTAGCCCCAGGGGGGTATGGCTACACCTTC. Its translation: CASSLAPGGYGYTF.

The chain combines TRBV7-2 with TRBJ1-4; TRBD1 matches at 7 bases. V dropped 5 bases and J dropped 8; count of bases not matched to a gene: 11. CDR1 SGHTA and CDR2 FQGNSA come from the germline V gene. This CDR3 has 15 residues. Here the CDR3 DNA reads TGTGCCAGCAGCCTAATTCTAGGACAGGTAGAAAAACTGTTTTTT. This encodes CASSLILGQVEKLFF.